This T cell receptor (beta chain) is from a study of PD-L1 blockade in urothelial cancer. Study details: Blood analysis took place 3 weeks (second dose) and 6 weeks after treatment start.

The length of the CDR3 is 15 residues. CDR1 and CDR2 from the germline V gene are MNHNS and SASEGT. The V segment lost 2 bases and the J segment 1 base; nucleotides outside the gene matches: 4. The data were produced by immunoSEQ multiplex PCR, yet TCRdb's version contains in-frame clones alone and is incomplete. The profile shows some 41,000 clones, about 88% of them singletons. The J gene is TRBJ2-5, the V gene TRBV6-1, with 7 bases aligning to TRBD1. Sample: PBMCs, taken around atezolizumab (anti-PD-L1) treatment. The receptor was isolated from a woman in her fifties or sixties with urothelial cancer. CDR3 in DNA: TGTGCCAGCAGTGAACTGACAGGGTCCCAAGAGACCCAGTACTTC. Its translation: CASSELTGSQETQYF.